A selection of T cell receptor beta chains follows, all from one sample in a study of T cell responses to AZD1222 COVID-19 vaccine. Here immunoSEQ multiplex PCR was the method, and the copy in TCRdb shows in-frame clones only, minus some. The data show about 130,000 clones, about 85% seen once. The specimen was peripheral blood, collected on day 0 of AZD1222 vaccination. All receptors come from an adult in good health. The CDR3 runs from the conserved cysteine through the conserved F or W. A D gene is named only where the DNA matches it firmly. Not all rows give a size; the values are once, few, many and, for expanded clones, a class.

d_call j_call clone_size v_call cdr3_aa cdr3_nt
- TRBJ2-7 - TRBV27 CASSFSAGRREQYF TGTGCCAGCAGTTTTTCCGCAGGGCGACGCGAGCAGTACTTC
- TRBJ2-3 - TRBV7-2 CASSSRWSTDTQYF TGTGCCAGCAGCTCTCGCTGGAGCACAGATACGCAGTATTTT
- TRBJ2-7 - TRBV28 CASSLALSSYEQYF TGTGCCAGCAGTTTAGCCCTTAGTTCCTACGAGCAGTACTTC
- TRBJ1-6 - TRBV18 CASSPGTATSSPLHF TGTGCCAGCTCACCGGGAACAGCGACCAGTTCACCCCTCCACTTT
- TRBJ1-2 - TRBV3-1/TRBV3-2 CASSSTGNYGYTF TGTGCCAGCAGCTCTACAGGGAACTATGGCTACACCTTC
- TRBJ1-5 - TRBV27 CASSLSPPGYSNQPQHF TGTGCCAGCAGTTTATCGCCGCCAGGCTATAGCAATCAGCCCCAGCATTTT
- TRBJ2-1 - TRBV2 CASSENRQPENEQFF TGTGCCAGCAGTGAGAACAGACAGCCTGAGAATGAGCAGTTCTTC
- TRBJ2-7 - TRBV6-6 CASSYSLGEQYF TGTGCCAGCAGTTACAGCTTGGGCGAGCAGTACTTC
- TRBJ1-1 - TRBV6-5 CASRGKEAFF TGTGCCAGCAGGGGGAAAGAGGCTTTCTTT
TRBD1 TRBJ1-5 - TRBV28 CASTPGGHQPQHF TGTGCCAGCACTCCAGGGGGCCATCAGCCCCAGCATTTT
- TRBJ2-7 - TRBV6-6 CASSYGMGSDYEQYF TGTGCCAGCAGTTACGGGATGGGAAGCGACTACGAGCAGTACTTC
- TRBJ1-2 few TRBV6-2/TRBV6-3 CASSYEGPNYGYTF TGTGCCAGCAGTTACGAGGGGCCCAACTATGGCTACACCTTC
- TRBJ1-1 - TRBV3-1/TRBV3-2 CASSQTGIVTEAFF TGTGCCAGCAGCCAAACGGGGATTGTCACTGAAGCTTTCTTT
TRBD2 TRBJ2-5 - TRBV28 CASRSGLEETQYF TGTGCCAGCAGGTCGGGACTAGAAGAGACCCAGTACTTC
- TRBJ1-4 - TRBV18 CASSPLTGEKLFF TGTGCCAGCTCACCCTTAACTGGTGAAAAACTGTTTTTT
- TRBJ1-2 - TRBV20-1 CSARDGVGYTF TGCAGTGCTAGAGATGGGGTTGGCTACACCTTC
TRBD1 TRBJ1-5 - TRBV10-3 CAIRDRVDNQPQHF TGTGCCATCAGGGACAGGGTTGACAATCAGCCCCAGCATTTT
TRBD1 TRBJ2-2 - TRBV10-3 CAISEPTGINTGELFF TGTGCCATCAGTGAGCCGACAGGGATTAACACCGGGGAGCTGTTTTTT
- TRBJ2-7 - TRBV3-1/TRBV3-2 CASSQARNGGYEQYF TGTGCCAGCAGCCAAGCGAGAAACGGAGGTTACGAGCAGTACTTC
- TRBJ1-5 - TRBV6-5 CASSRQGSNQPQHF TGTGCCAGCAGTAGGCAGGGTAGCAATCAGCCCCAGCATTTT
- TRBJ1-1 - TRBV10-3 CAITTTGNTEAFF TGTGCCATCACTACGACAGGGAACACTGAAGCTTTCTTT
TRBD1 TRBJ2-7 - TRBV28 CASSWDRRYEQYF TGTGCCAGCAGTTGGGACAGACGCTACGAGCAGTACTTC
- TRBJ2-7 - TRBV13 CASSPRDTSSYEQYF TGTGCCAGCAGCCCCCGGGACACAAGCTCCTACGAGCAGTACTTC
- TRBJ2-7 - TRBV7-2 CASSLVDYEQYF TGTGCCAGCAGCTTAGTTGACTACGAGCAGTACTTC
TRBD2 TRBJ2-5 - TRBV7-9 CASSLGGGHPRLPQETQYF TGTGCCAGCAGCTTAGGGGGGGGTCACCCCCGCCTTCCTCAAGAGACCCAGTACTTC
- TRBJ2-1 - TRBV9 CASSVGVRTPNEQFF TGTGCCAGCAGCGTAGGTGTGAGGACACCGAATGAGCAGTTCTTC
- TRBJ1-5 - TRBV9 CASSGGGDLNQPQHF TGTGCCAGCAGCGGAGGGGGGGATCTCAATCAGCCCCAGCATTTT
- TRBJ2-1 - TRBV4-2 CASSQEWGNNEQFF TGTGCCAGCAGCCAAGAGTGGGGTAACAATGAGCAGTTCTTC
TRBD1 TRBJ1-1 - TRBV18 CASSRGTGGTEAFF TGTGCCAGCTCCCGCGGGACAGGGGGGACTGAAGCTTTCTTT
- TRBJ2-7 - TRBV7-9 CASSPPQDRVVEQYF TGTGCCAGCAGCCCGCCCCAGGATAGGGTCGTCGAGCAGTACTTC
- TRBJ2-5 - TRBV3-1/TRBV3-2 CASSQESRTALTQYF TGTGCCAGCAGCCAAGAGAGTCGGACAGCGCTTACCCAGTACTTC
- TRBJ2-3 - TRBV18 CASSPPGWTPTDTQYF TGTGCCAGCTCACCTCCGGGGTGGACTCCCACAGATACGCAGTATTTT
- TRBJ2-7 - TRBV4-1 CASSQEGRGESEQYF TGCGCCAGCAGCCAAGAGGGCAGGGGGGAGAGCGAGCAGTACTTC
TRBD2 TRBJ2-5 - TRBV7-2 CASSLFLAGGRYQETQYF TGTGCCAGCAGCTTGTTCTTAGCGGGGGGCCGGTACCAAGAGACCCAGTACTTC
TRBD1 TRBJ1-2 - TRBV9 CASSAQGAGGYGYTF TGTGCCAGCAGCGCCCAGGGGGCTGGTGGATATGGCTACACCTTC
TRBD1 TRBJ1-2 - TRBV30 CAWGTGTGRSYTF TGTGCCTGGGGGACAGGGACCGGCAGGAGCTACACCTTC
TRBD1 TRBJ1-2 few TRBV3-1/TRBV3-2 CASSQLRTGGAGGYTF TGTGCCAGCAGCCAATTACGGACAGGGGGGGCCGGTGGCTACACCTTC
TRBD1 TRBJ2-5 - TRBV28 CASSTGTGGVETQYF TGTGCCAGCAGCACGGGGACAGGGGGCGTGGAGACCCAGTACTTC
TRBD2 TRBJ2-4 - TRBV11-2 CASSPSGVNNIQYF TGTGCCAGCAGCCCTAGCGGGGTTAATAACATTCAGTACTTC
TRBD1 TRBJ1-2 few TRBV11-2 CASSPLRGAGDGYTF TGTGCCAGCAGTCCTCTCAGGGGGGCCGGTGATGGCTACACCTTC
- TRBJ1-6 - TRBV30 CAWRLGGNYNSPLHF TGTGCCTGGAGATTGGGGGGGAACTATAATTCACCCCTCCACTTT
- TRBJ1-4 - TRBV4-2 CASSQDELAGTNEKLFF TGTGCCAGCAGCCAAGATGAGTTGGCGGGGACTAATGAAAAACTGTTTTTT
TRBD1 TRBJ1-5 few TRBV3-1/TRBV3-2 CASSLGTGNQPQHF TGTGCCAGCAGCCTTGGGACAGGCAATCAGCCCCAGCATTTT
- TRBJ2-3 - TRBV21-1 CASSLRALDRGSADTQYF TGTGCCAGCAGCCTTCGGGCCTTGGACAGGGGGAGCGCAGATACGCAGTATTTT
- TRBJ1-5 few TRBV9 CASSVESGSNQPQHF TGTGCCAGCAGCGTAGAATCGGGGAGCAATCAGCCCCAGCATTTT
TRBD1 TRBJ2-7 - TRBV28 CASRLGTGNYEQYF TGTGCCAGCAGGCTAGGGACAGGGAACTACGAGCAGTACTTC
TRBD1 TRBJ2-7 - TRBV28 CASSSPGTGVRYEQYF TGTGCCAGCAGTTCCCCCGGGACAGGGGTACGTTACGAGCAGTACTTC
TRBD1 TRBJ1-5 - TRBV28 CASSLLDRGGRLNQPQHF TGTGCCAGCAGTTTATTGGATCGAGGGGGCAGGCTCAATCAGCCCCAGCATTTT
- TRBJ1-2 once TRBV6-2/TRBV6-3 CASSYGYGYTF TGTGCCAGCAGTTACGGCTATGGCTACACCTTC